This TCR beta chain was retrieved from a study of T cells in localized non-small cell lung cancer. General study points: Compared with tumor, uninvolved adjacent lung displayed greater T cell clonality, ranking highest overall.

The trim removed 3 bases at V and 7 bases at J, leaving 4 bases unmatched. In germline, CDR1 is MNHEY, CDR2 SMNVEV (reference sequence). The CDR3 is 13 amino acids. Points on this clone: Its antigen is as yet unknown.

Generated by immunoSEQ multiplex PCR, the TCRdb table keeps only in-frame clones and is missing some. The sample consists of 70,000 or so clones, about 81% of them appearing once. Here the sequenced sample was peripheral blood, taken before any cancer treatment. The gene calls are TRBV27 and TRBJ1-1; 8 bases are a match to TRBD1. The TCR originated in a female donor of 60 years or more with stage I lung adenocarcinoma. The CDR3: CASSFGTGGEAFF. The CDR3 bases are TGTGCCAGCAGTTTCGGGACAGGTGGTGAAGCTTTCTTT.